One and the same sample provided the 13 T cell receptor beta chains below, sequenced in a study. MiXCR was run by TCRdb on the 5' RACE reads, yielding one entry per CDR3 protein. The sample yields some 11,000 distinct CDR3 sequences, 25% to 30% seen once. Tregs were sorted as CD4+CD25+CD127-/low cells. The material sequenced was Tregs sorted from a lymph node. The receptors were sampled from a female donor with breast cancer.

This clonotype was found a few times. V gene TRBV19 combines with J gene TRBJ1-5; 7 positions agree with TRBD1. V dropped 5 bases and J dropped 5; count of bases not matched to a gene: 3. Germline V gives CDR1 LNHDA, CDR2 SQIVND (reference sequence). The CDR3 covers 13 residues. The DNA for the CDR3 is TGTGCCAGTAGTGCCAGGGGGTATCAGCCCCAGCATTTT. This translates into CASSARGYQPQHF. Drawing the rest from reference TRBV19 and TRBJ1-5, the complete variable domain is DGGITQSPKYLFRKEGQNVTLSCEQNLNHDAMYWYRQDPGQGLRLIYYSQIVNDFQKGDIAEGYSVSREKKESFPLTVTSAQKNPTAFYLCASSARGYQPQHFGDGTRLSIL.

This clonotype was counted ten times or more. The chain is built from TRBV10-1 and TRBJ2-7; D is uncertain. This CDR3 region has 14 residues. V was cut by 2 bases and J by 3 bases, with 11 bases left in between. Germline lookup yields CDR1 WNHNN and CDR2 SYGVQD (reference sequence). CDR3 amino acids: CASSEAGSLYEQYF. The DNA for the CDR3 is TGCGCCAGCAGTGAGGCAGGAAGCCTCTACGAGCAGTACTTC.

This clonotype appeared many times. The V gene is TRBV7-3, the J gene TRBJ2-1; 12 bases align to TRBD2. The junction had 5 bases not matched to a gene; V was cut back by 5 bases and J by 9 bases. The CDR3 length is 14 residues. Germline CDR1 reads SGHTA; CDR2 reads FQGTGA. This chain's CDR3 is CASSPGLAGSEQFF. In DNA form, the CDR3 reads TGTGCCAGCAGCCCCGGACTAGCGGGATCTGAGCAGTTCTTC. The full variable domain, completed using reference TRBV7-3 and TRBJ2-1, is GAGVSQTPSNKVTEKGKYVELRCDPISGHTALYWYRQSLGQGPEFLIYFQGTGAADDSGLPNDRFFAVRPEGSVSTLKIQRTERGDSAVYLCASSPGLAGSEQFFGPGTRLTVL.

By its share, this clonotype is medium-sized. The rearrangement links TRBV6-5 to TRBJ2-1; 7 bases are a match to TRBD1. This CDR3 spans 14 amino acids. CDR1 is MNHEY and CDR2 is SVGAGI in the germline V gene. The V gene end was trimmed by 0 bases and the J gene end by 6 bases; junction bases not matched to a gene: 2. CDR3 in amino acids: CASSYSAGGNEQFF. The CDR3 DNA sequence: TGTGCCAGCAGTTACTCGGCAGGGGGCAATGAGCAGTTCTTC.

This clonotype was seen a single time. Mismatch with germline at one junction end may stem from a read error. CDR3 region: CSVVGTPDSSYELYF. The CDR3 DNA sequence: TGCAGCGTTGTAGGAACTCCTGATTCCTCCTACGAGCTGTACTTC. J is TRBJ2-7 and V is TRBV29-1, with D unresolved. Germline CDR1 and CDR2: SQVTM and ANQGSEA. The CDR3 has 15 residues.

This clonotype was seen at least ten times. This chain links TRBV24-1 with TRBJ2-7; 7 bases line up with TRBD1. With 3 bases clipped from V and 0 bases from J, the junction kept 1 base outside the gene matches. The CDR3 is 14 residues long. Per germline, CDR1 KGHDR and CDR2 SFDVKD. In DNA, the CDR3 is TGTGCCACCAGTGATGGGGACAGCTCCTACGAGCAGTACTTC. Translating it yields CATSDGDSSYEQYF.

A note on this clonotype: The CDR3 end shows no conserved phenylalanine or tryptophan, and so a read error is likely. This sequence joins TRBV5-1 and TRBJ1-5; 7 bases fit TRBD1. The CDR3 is 14 amino acids. Germline V gene sequence: CDR1 SGHRS, CDR2 YFSETQ. J was trimmed by 7 bases and V by 0 bases; bases with no gene match: 4. DNA for the CDR3: TGCGCCAGCAGCTTGGCGTCAGGGGGGCAGCCCCAGCATTAT. Protein product: CASSLASGGQPQHY.

About this clonotype: This clone may be a read error of a much larger clone one base away. The chain carries TRBV6-5 and TRBJ2-1; perhaps TRBD2 as D (5 bases). The germline V gene encodes CDR1 MNHEY and CDR2 SVGAGI. This CDR3 has 13 amino acids. The V end was cut by 4 bases, the J end by 6 bases, with 10 bases between. The CDR3 DNA sequence: TGTGCCAGCAGTTCGGGATGGTCCAATGAGCAGTTCTTC. It encodes CASSSGWSNEQFF.

This clonotype qualifies as medium-sized. V is TRBV7-6 and J is TRBJ2-7; 14 bases match TRBD2. Trimming took 0 bases from V and 7 from J; bases not matched to a gene: 5. Germline loops: CDR1 SGHVS, CDR2 FNYEAQ. CDR3 length: 16 residues. The CDR3 protein is CASSLASGTSGREQYF. CDR3 DNA: TGTGCCAGCAGCTTAGCTTCCGGGACTAGCGGGAGAGAGCAGTACTTC.

Relative to its sample, this clonotype is medium-sized. CDR3 region: CAIQSSGRAQETQYF. The DNA of the CDR3 is TGTGCCATTCAGAGCAGCGGGAGGGCCCAAGAGACCCAGTACTTC. The chain couples TRBV19 to TRBJ2-5; 10 nucleotides match TRBD2. This CDR3 is 15 amino acids long. Germline V gene sequence: CDR1 LNHDA, CDR2 SQIVND (reference sequence). The V and J ends lost 10 bases and 1 base, in that order; junction bases with no gene match: 9.

This clonotype has at least ten counts. This chain links TRBV18 with TRBJ1-5; tentative D call: TRBD1 (5 bases). Trimming removed 5 bases from V and 0 bases from J, with 8 bases in between. The V gene's germline CDR1 is KGHSH and CDR2 LQKENI. The CDR3 runs 14 residues. The CDR3 protein is CASSVQGSNQPQHF. The CDR3 DNA reads as TGTGCCAGCTCAGTTCAGGGTAGCAATCAGCCCCAGCATTTT. The variable domain in full, with the rest retrieved from reference TRBV18 and TRBJ1-5, is NAGVMQNPRHLVRRRGQEARLRCSPMKGHSHVYWYRQLPEEGLKFMVYLQKENIIDESGMPKERFSAEFPKEGPSILRIQQVVRGDSAAYFCASSVQGSNQPQHFGDGTRLSIL.

This clonotype is termed medium-sized. The chain recombines TRBV4-1 with TRBJ2-7; 7 positions agree with TRBD2. The CDR3 contains 14 residues. Germline CDR1 and CDR2: MGHRA and YSYEKL. Unmatched junction bases numbered 7, after V lost 6 bases and J lost 2 bases. The CDR3 nucleotides read TGCGCCAGCAGTGTTACTAGCGCAGCCTACGAGCAGTACTTC. Residues: CASSVTSAAYEQYF.

The sample holds many counts of this clonotype. The chain employs TRBV2 and TRBJ1-5; 10 nucleotides match TRBD1. The germline V gene has CDR1 SNHLY and CDR2 FYNNEI. With 8 bases clipped from V and 5 bases from J, the junction kept 6 bases outside the gene matches. The CDR3 consists of 14 residues. The CDR3 DNA is TGTGCCAGCGGGGGACAGGGGATTGATCAGCCCCAGCATTTT. Encoded protein: CASGGQGIDQPQHF. Looking up the rest from reference TRBV2 and TRBJ1-5 gives the full variable domain: EPEVTQTPSHQVTQMGQEVILRCVPISNHLYFYWYRQILGQKVEFLVSFYNNEISEKSEIFDDQFSVERPDGSNFTLKIRSTKLEDSAMYFCASGGQGIDQPQHFGDGTRLSIL.